This entry describes one TCR beta chain. Since the library was made to target alpha chains, this beta chain is a stray read and its abundance is not meaningful. The V segment lost 4 bases and the J segment 4 bases; nucleotides outside the gene matches: 3. Germline CDR1 reads LGHDT; CDR2 reads YNNKEL (reference sequence). This CDR3 has 13 residues. The data were obtained in a study of spatial heterogeneity in lung cancer. The wider study: Beta-chain sequences were consistently detected more often than alpha-chain sequences. Across the raw uncorrected reads, a unique TCR and UMI combination was observed, on average, more than ten times.

In the library, each TCR cDNA molecule bore its own unique molecular identifier. From the 5' RACE reads, TCRdb called clonotypes with MiXCR, one entry per CDR3 protein. This sample has 5,000 or so distinct CDR3 sequences, with around 18% found just once. The time point denotes: sample taken at primary tumor resection. Researchers sequenced whole RNA taken from tumor, nontumor lung or frozen PBMC without sorting. The input for sequencing was normal lung tissue next to the tumor, taken at surgery. V is TRBV3-1 and J is TRBJ1-2, with 7 bases identical to TRBD1. This receptor was taken from a male donor with early-stage non-small cell lung cancer. CDR3 sequence: CASSPGTAYGYTF. The DNA of the CDR3 is TGTGCCAGCAGCCCCGGGACAGCCTATGGCTACACCTTC.